This entry lists 12 T cell receptor beta chains sequenced from one sample in a study of T cell responses to AZD1222 COVID-19 vaccine. The table came from immunoSEQ multiplex PCR; TCRdb's copy has only in-frame clones and leaves some out. The data contain fewer than 130,000 clones, 92% of them singletons. This sample comprised peripheral blood, obtained on day 0 of AZD1222 vaccination. These receptors were collected from an adult in good health.

The chain links TRBV19 to TRBJ1-2; a weak D match, TRBD1 (6 bases). Trimming left V 5 bases short and J 8 bases short, with 21 bases between. The CDR3 spans 15 residues. CDR1 and CDR2 from the germline V gene are LNHDA and SQIVND (reference sequence). The CDR3 region is CASSPLGKGGNGYTF. CDR3 DNA: TGTGCCAGTAGTCCCTTGGGCAAGGGGGGGAACGGCTACACCTTC.

This chain uses TRBV7-2 with TRBJ1-5; D unresolved. This CDR3 is 14 amino acids long. Deletions cut 2 bases from V and 2 bases from J, with 7 bases between. The V gene's germline CDR1 is SGHTA and CDR2 FQGNSA. CDR3 sequence reads: CASSLTRGNQPQHF. The CDR3 region has the DNA TGTGCCAGCAGCTTAACGAGGGGCAATCAGCCCCAGCATTTT.

This clone was seen a few times. This chain connects TRBV6-4 to TRBJ2-3, with 10 bases lining up with TRBD2. This CDR3 comprises 16 residues. V gave up 3 bases and J gave up 4 bases; unmatched junction bases: 7. Germline V gene lookup returns CDR1 MRHNA and CDR2 SNTAGT. CDR3 sequence (DNA): TGTGCCAGCAGTGAAAGCGAAGCGGGGGGGCCAGATACGCAGTATTTT. It codes for CASSESEAGGPDTQYF.

The chain combines TRBV6-2 or TRBV6-3 with TRBJ2-1; 10 bases map to TRBD2. This CDR3 spans 17 amino acids. V was clipped by 0 bases and J by 4 bases; unmatched bases: 6. Per germline, CDR1 MNHEY and CDR2 SVGEGT. The CDR3 DNA is TGTGCCAGCAGTTACTCTCCCCTAGCGGGGGTATACAATGAGCAGTTCTTC. Translated: CASSYSPLAGVYNEQFF.

The chain combines TRBV6-1 with TRBJ1-1; D not certain. Germline CDR1 MNHNS, CDR2 SASEGT. This CDR3 spans 16 amino acids. V was trimmed by 4 bases and J by 2 bases, leaving 17 bases between them. Written as DNA, the CDR3 is TGTGCCAGCAGTGGGCAATATGGATCGATTAACACTGAAGCTTTCTTT. Amino acids: CASSGQYGSINTEAFF.

This clone has only a few counts. The sample contains more than one DNA sequence encoding this CDR3. V and J are TRBV30 and TRBJ1-2, with D perhaps matching TRBD1 (5 bases). CDR1 and CDR2 (germline): GTSNPN, SVGIG (reference sequence). This CDR3 contains 13 residues. The V and J ends lost 3 bases and 4 bases respectively, with 12 bases between them. DNA of the CDR3: TGTGCCTGGAGCGTTGGGACGGTCTATGGCTACACCTTC. This gives the protein CAWSVGTVYGYTF.

This chain joins TRBV30 and TRBJ1-5, with D possibly matching TRBD1 (5 bases). The CDR3 is made up of 13 amino acids. V lost 3 bases, J lost 6 bases, and 12 bases lay in between. CDR1 is GTSNPN, CDR2 SVGIG, per germline (reference sequence). As DNA, the CDR3 is TGTGCCTGGAGCCAGGGATGGGGTCAGCCCCAGCATTTT. Amino acid sequence: CAWSQGWGQPQHF.

This chain links TRBV6-1 with TRBJ1-5, with 8 bases identical to TRBD1. The V gene end was trimmed by 3 bases and the J gene end by 5 bases; junction bases not matched to a gene: 6. The CDR3 loop spans 15 amino acids. Germline V gene lookup returns CDR1 MNHNS and CDR2 SASEGT. This chain's CDR3 is CASSDTGQGHQPQHF. For the CDR3, the DNA is TGTGCCAGCAGTGACACAGGACAGGGCCATCAGCCCCAGCATTTT.

CDR3 DNA: TGTGCCAGCAGTCGGTCCTCAGGGGTAGATGGCTACACCTTC. Translation: CASSRSSGVDGYTF. This chain connects TRBV6-5 to TRBJ1-2, with D tentatively TRBD1 (6 bases). V was cut by 5 bases and J by 6 bases, with 16 bases left in between. The CDR3 totals 14 residues. Germline V lookup: CDR1 MNHEY, CDR2 SVGAGI.

The V and J genes are TRBV28 and TRBJ2-2, with 7 positions matching TRBD1. V shed 5 bases and J 5 bases; nucleotides not matched to a gene: 5. This CDR3 spans 14 amino acids. The germline CDR1 and CDR2 sequences are MDHEN and SYDVKM. For the CDR3, the DNA is TGTGCCAGCAGTCAAGGGGGCGGGACCGGGGAGCTGTTTTTT. Protein: CASSQGGGTGELFF.

The chain combines TRBV16 with TRBJ1-4; D remains unclear. V was cut by 4 bases and J by 0 bases, with 9 bases left in between. The CDR3 has 15 amino acids. Germline CDR1 KGHSY, CDR2 FQNENV. CDR3: CASSLSGATNEKLFF. CDR3 nucleotides: TGTGCCAGCAGCCTGTCGGGTGCAACTAATGAAAAACTGTTTTTT.

This clone ranks as medium-sized (0.01 to 0.1%). The chain couples TRBV19 to TRBJ2-7; TRBD2 matches 12 bases. The ends lost 4 bases at V and 7 bases at J; junction bases unmatched: 11. This CDR3 is 16 amino acids long. CDR1 and CDR2 (germline): LNHDA, SQIVND (reference sequence). Here the CDR3 reads CASSKLAGGTNSEQYF. The CDR3 DNA follows: TGTGCCAGTAGTAAACTAGCGGGGGGTACCAACTCGGAGCAGTACTTC.